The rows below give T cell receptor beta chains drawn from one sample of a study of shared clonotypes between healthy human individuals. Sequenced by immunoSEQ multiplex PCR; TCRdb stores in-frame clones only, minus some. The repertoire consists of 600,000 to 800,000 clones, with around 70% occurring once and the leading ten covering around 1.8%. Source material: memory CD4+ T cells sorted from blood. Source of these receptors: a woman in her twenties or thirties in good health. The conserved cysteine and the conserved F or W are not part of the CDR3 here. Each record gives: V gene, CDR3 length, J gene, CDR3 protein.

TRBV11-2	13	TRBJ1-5	ASSSRGGDNQPQH
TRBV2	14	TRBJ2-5	ASSDPGTSGLETQY
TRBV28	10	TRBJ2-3	ASSQGPSTQY
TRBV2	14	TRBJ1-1	ASRSPGQGVNTEAF
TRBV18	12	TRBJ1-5	ASSEGLSNQPQH
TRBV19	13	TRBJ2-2	ASKWAMTGTGELF
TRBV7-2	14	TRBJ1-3	ASSLRLAASGNTIY
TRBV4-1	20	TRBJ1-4	ASSPSVAIRGRSDSTNEKLF
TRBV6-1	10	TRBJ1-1	ASRTVNTEAF
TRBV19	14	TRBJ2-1	ASSRLGGSPYNEQF
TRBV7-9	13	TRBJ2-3	ASSSQGGSTDTQY
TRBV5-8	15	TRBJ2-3	ASSALSLGWFTDTQY
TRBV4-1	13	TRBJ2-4	ASSQLRASKNIQY
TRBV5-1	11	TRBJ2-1	ASSYQAGLGQF
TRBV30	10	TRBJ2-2	AWASYTGELF
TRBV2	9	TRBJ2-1	ASGVYNEQF
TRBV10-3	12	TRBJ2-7	AIRIADGRNEQY
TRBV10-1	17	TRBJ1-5	ASSGRWTGGAGSNQPQH
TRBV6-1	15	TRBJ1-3	ASSEAYRGATGNTIY
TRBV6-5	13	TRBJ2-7	ASSYRTSGMHEQY
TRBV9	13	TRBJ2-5	ASSVDEGRKETQY
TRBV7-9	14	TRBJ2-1	ASSLVRGLANNEQF
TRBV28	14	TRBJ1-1	ASSSGDTILNTEAF
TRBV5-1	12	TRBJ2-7	ASSPGQGRHEQY
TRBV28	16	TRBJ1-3	ASSLMRSAGIAGNTIY
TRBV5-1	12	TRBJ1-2	ASSSYTGRNGYT
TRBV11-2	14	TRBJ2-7	ASSFTRGVSYGEQY
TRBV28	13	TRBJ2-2	ASSSSGTHTGELF
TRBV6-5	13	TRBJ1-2	ASSASQGEDYGYT
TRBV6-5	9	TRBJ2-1	ASSYSAVQF
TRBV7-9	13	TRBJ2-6	ASSLMGSGANVLT
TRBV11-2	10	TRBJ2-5	ASSFWGGTQY
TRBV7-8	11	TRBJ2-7	ASSRDYHYEQY
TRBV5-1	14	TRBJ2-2	ASSSGVQANTGELF
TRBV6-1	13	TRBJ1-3	ASDNGELSGNTIY
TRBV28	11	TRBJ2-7	ASSLGHSNEQY
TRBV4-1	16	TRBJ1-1	ASSRTISGTPLNTEAF
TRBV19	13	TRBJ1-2	ASRTNPGGSYGYT
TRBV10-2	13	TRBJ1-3	ASGERRSSGNTIY
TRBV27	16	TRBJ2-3	ASSLSGPLAGTTDTQY
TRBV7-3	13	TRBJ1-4	ASSLVRDTPEKLF